This T cell receptor (beta chain) was sequenced during a study of shared clonotypes between healthy human individuals (dated by TCRdb to the early 2020s). About the investigation overall: The cohort comprised two women and a few men aged 18 to 49 years. For each donor, three plates each were used for CD4 naive and CD4 memory, two plates were used for CD8 naive, and one plate was used for CD8 memory. Libraries were prepared and TCR repertoires were sequenced by different laboratories using diverse techniques, in order to increase sequencing depth and limit assay-specific biases. The study deeply sequenced blood TCR repertoires of about five healthy adults to estimate repertoire size and the extent of clonotype sharing between individuals. Each donor's leukapheresis produced roughly between roughly 0.85 and 9.5 billion PBMCs. General conclusions and limits of the study: Compared with non-shared clonotypes, the clonotypes found in all four sorted-subset donors had higher generation probabilities. Incomplete sequencing was indicated by rarefaction of sorted-subset datasets, despite the large sequencing depth. Only blood was sampled, and tissue TCR repertoires likely differ from those in blood. Estimated clonotype richness was generally larger for naive than for memory subsets. The small number of donors limited the genetic and exposure-history diversity represented. Across a handful of donors, approximately 5% of naive CD4, over 3% of naive CD8, around 2.1% of memory CD4, and approximately 0.4% of memory CD8 clonotypes were shared. Pairwise subsampling led to the expectation that sequencing depth would affect the degree of clonotype sharing among donors.

Details on this clone: Its antigen specificity is not known. Base qualities are not recorded, but no much larger clone differs from it by a single base.

Using the deep immunoSEQ assay, multiplex PCR amplified TCR CDR3 regions from genomic DNA. Extracted genomic DNA from each cell subset was spread evenly across all wells of several immunoSEQ 96-well plates, with each plate serving as a replicate. Each replicate PCR for sorted subsets received about 200 ng genomic DNA, equal to about 30,000 T cell genomes. The purified libraries were quantified using a Qubit 3.0 fluorometer, sized with a Bioanalyzer 2100, and then quantified again using the KAPA Library Quantification kit. Every immunoSEQ 96-well plate was sequenced on a separate single-read 150-cycle Illumina NextSeq 550 flow cell. The authors' analysis ran thus. The immunoSEQ output contained only junctional sequences without quality scores, so filtering could not match that applied to full-length reads. To assign V/J genes and CDR3, sequences were annotated against IMGT germline references using PyIR, a Python wrapper for IgBLAST v1.9. Any read was removed if the V/J assignment was weak (E-value above 1e-6), the CDR3 was missing, or the read contained stop codons, out-of-frame junctions, or ambiguous translated residues. V3J clonotypes were defined by identical inferred V gene, J gene, and CDR3 amino acid sequence. Percentage overlap between repertoires was computed as shared unique clonotypes divided by the size of the smaller repertoire. Three approaches were used to assess repertoire richness: RTK rarefaction, the Chao1 estimator, and Recon v2.1 estimates of unobserved clonotypes. Generation probabilities for all TCRbeta clonotypes obtained by the gDNA method from several donors were computed using OLGA. TCRdb obtained this table from immuneACCESS and retained in-frame rearrangements with V and J assigned. These tables miss some clones; where compared with another copy, unresolved V genes account for less than half of the shortfall, and the remainder is unexplained. D and trimming were read from the DNA, whereas the V and J calls and clone size are those reported in that table. Present in this sample are about 510,000 clones, roughly 95% of which were seen just once. The leading ten clones occupy under 0.06% of the sample.

CDR1 and CDR2 were assigned from the germline V gene as SGHTA and FQGNSA. Ends trimmed: V by 3 bases, J by 5 bases; bases unmatched to a gene: 12. Its CDR3 holds 18 amino acids, cysteine through phenylalanine. Only the CDR3 portion is preserved as DNA: 54 bases, with reading frame beginning at the first base. The donors were healthy, HIV-negative adults who had no recently reported acute infections or vaccinations. All donors were Caucasian adults living in Nashville, Tennessee, USA. CD4+ T cells were enriched by magnetic negative selection, after which naive cells were positively selected on CD45RA and the negative fraction was taken as the memory subset. Blood was obtained by leukapheresis, after which PBMCs were separated by Ficoll-Histopaque density gradient centrifugation and cryopreserved in liquid nitrogen vapor phase. Analytical flow cytometry was used to check the purity and quantity of each magnetically sorted T cell population. Each sorted fraction had its genomic DNA isolated and then quantified by UV absorbance on a Nanodrop 2000c.

This TCR came from a woman in her thirties in good health. Sequenced: naive CD4+ T cells sorted from blood. According to the study, the label for this sample's cell subset or site signals: CD45RA+ positively selected. This chain is built from TRBV7-2 and TRBJ2-5; 13 central nucleotides agree with TRBD2. The DNA sequence reads TGTGCCAGCAGCTTTTCACTAGCGGGAGGGCCCTCGGGGGAGACCCAGTACTTC. It is translated as CASSFSLAGGPSGETQYF.